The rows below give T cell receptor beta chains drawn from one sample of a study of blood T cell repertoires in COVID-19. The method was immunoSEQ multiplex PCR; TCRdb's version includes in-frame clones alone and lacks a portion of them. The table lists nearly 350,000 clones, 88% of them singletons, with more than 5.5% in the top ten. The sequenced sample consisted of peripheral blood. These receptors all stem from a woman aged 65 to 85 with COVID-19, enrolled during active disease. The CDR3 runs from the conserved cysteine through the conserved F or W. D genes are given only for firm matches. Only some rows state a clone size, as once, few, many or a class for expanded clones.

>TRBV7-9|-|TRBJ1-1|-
CASSGDRENTEAFF
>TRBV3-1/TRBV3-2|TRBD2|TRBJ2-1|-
CASSERGGLREQFF
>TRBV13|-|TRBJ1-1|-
CASSSGNTEAFF
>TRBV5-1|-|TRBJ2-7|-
CASSLAGVYEQYF
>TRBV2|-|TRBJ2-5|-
CASSGDTKETQYF
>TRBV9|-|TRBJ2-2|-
CASSARDIGELFF
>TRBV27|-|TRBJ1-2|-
CASYSVSGYTF
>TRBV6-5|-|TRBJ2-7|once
CASSFRGSNEQYF
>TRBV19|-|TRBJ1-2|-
CASSHGTSGYTF
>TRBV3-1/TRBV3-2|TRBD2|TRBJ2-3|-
CASSQELAGGPSTDTQYF
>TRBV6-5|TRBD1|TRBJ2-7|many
CASSRDRASYEQYF
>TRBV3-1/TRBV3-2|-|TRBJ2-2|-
CASSQDLAGAHTGELFF
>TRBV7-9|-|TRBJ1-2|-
CASSLSTVGYTF
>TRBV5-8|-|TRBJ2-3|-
CASSLESGTDTQYF
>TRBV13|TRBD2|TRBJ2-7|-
CASSLGLAGTKSYEQYF
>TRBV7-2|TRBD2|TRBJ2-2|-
CASRRGVNTGELFF
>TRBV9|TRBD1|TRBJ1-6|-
CASSTRTGGNSPLHF
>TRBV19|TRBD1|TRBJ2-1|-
CASSIPRTGADNEQFF
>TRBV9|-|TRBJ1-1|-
CASSVEVRGREAFF
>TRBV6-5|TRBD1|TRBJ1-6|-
CASSLGQGSYNSPLHF
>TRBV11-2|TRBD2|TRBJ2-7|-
CASSVGLAGIYEQYF
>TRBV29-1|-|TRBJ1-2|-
CSVEQGLYGYTF
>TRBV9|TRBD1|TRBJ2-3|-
CASSPRTGGRTDTQYF
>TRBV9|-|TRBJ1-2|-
CASSVESQDPYYGYTF
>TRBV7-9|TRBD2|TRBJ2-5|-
CASSPTGTSGGETQYF
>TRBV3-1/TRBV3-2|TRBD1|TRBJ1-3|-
CASSHGGWGQTGNTIYF
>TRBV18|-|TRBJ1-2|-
CASSLQYGGEYGYTF
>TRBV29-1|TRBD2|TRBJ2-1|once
CSVPTSGVNEQFF
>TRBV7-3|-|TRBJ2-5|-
CASSLGAVQETQYF
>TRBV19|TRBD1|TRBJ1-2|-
CASSTSREGAFGYTF
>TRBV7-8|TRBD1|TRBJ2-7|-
CASSLDRGREQYF
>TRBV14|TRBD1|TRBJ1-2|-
CASSQEGQVIYTF
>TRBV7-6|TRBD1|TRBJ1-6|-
CASSTGQGWNSPLHF
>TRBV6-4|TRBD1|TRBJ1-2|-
CASSDSTGDGYTF
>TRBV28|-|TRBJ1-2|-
CASSQGGYGYTF
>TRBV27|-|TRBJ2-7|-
CASSLLGGEQYF
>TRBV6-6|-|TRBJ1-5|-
CASSSGQQSAQHF
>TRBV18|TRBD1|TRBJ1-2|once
CASSPGQGNFYGYTF
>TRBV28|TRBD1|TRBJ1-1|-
CASSLRGQGANTEAFF
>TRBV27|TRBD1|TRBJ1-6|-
CASADRGQGSPLHF
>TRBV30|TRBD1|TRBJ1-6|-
CAWRTGGSYNSPLHF